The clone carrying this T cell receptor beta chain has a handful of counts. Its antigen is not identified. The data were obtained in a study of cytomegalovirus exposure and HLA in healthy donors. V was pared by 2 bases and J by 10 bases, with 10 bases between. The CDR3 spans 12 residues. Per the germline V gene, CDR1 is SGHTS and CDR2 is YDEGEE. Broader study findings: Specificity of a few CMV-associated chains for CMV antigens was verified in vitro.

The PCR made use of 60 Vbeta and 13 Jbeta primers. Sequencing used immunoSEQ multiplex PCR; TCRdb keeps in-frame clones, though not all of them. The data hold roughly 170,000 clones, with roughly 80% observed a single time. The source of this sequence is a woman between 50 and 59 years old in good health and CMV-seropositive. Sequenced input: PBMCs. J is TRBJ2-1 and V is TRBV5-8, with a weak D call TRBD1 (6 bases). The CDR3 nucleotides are TGTGCCAGCAGCTTTAGACAGGTCGAGCAGTTCTTC. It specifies CASSFRQVEQFF.